The 14 T cell receptor beta chains listed next were all sequenced from one sample in a study of molecular identifiers for immune sequencing clone quantification. TCRdb re-derived calls from the PCR reads in MiXCR, one entry per CDR3 protein. This sample carries approximately 500,000 distinct CDR3 sequences, about 22% of them seen once, and the ten largest clones take around 0.84%. The specimen sequenced was naive CD8+ T cells from blood, with Jurkat cell RNA spiked in. Subset reported: FACS-sorted CD8+CD4-CCR7+CD45RA+ naive T cells. The receptors here all came from a human donor in good health. Some libraries in this study had Jurkat cell RNA spiked in.

Concerning this clonotype: The junction does not match germline at one end; this may be a read error. The chain uses TRBV6-2 or TRBV6-3 and TRBJ1-1; D is possibly TRBD1 (5 bases). Germline lookup yields CDR1 MNHEY and CDR2 SVGEGT. CDR3 length equals 14 residues. The CDR3 is CAGSYRGEVTEAFF. For the CDR3, the DNA is TGTGCCGGCAGTTATCGGGGGGAGGTCACTGAAGCTTTCTTT.

A remark on this clonotype: A read error may be the cause here, since a much bigger clone is one base away. The CDR3: CASGRTDRGPTGYEQYF. DNA of the CDR3: TGTGCCAGCGGCCGAACCGACAGGGGCCCAACCGGCTACGAGCAGTACTTC. The rearrangement joins TRBV7-9 to TRBJ2-7; 8 bases line up with TRBD1. The CDR3 totals 17 residues. The germline V gene encodes CDR1 SEHNR and CDR2 FQNEAQ (reference sequence). The V segment lost 8 bases and the J segment 3 bases; nucleotides outside the gene matches: 18.

This clonotype was detected only once. This chain joins TRBV9 and TRBJ2-1; maybe TRBD1 (5 bases). Germline values: CDR1 SGDLS, CDR2 YYNGEE. Trimming stripped 2 bases from V and 1 base from J, with 13 bases between. This CDR3 spans 16 amino acids. The CDR3 bases are TGTGCCAGCAGCGTCAAAGGGGTTGGTTCCTACAATGAGCAGTTCTTC. Its protein is CASSVKGVGSYNEQFF.

The table lists this clonotype with many counts. The rearrangement joins TRBV27 to TRBJ2-3, with D uncertain. Germline V gene data show CDR1 as MNHEY and CDR2 as SMNVEV (reference sequence). The CDR3 runs 15 residues. Trimming removed 3 bases from V and 0 bases from J, with 10 bases in between. CDR3 protein: CASSFGLTSTDTQYF. The CDR3 coding sequence is TGTGCCAGCAGTTTCGGGCTCACTAGCACAGATACGCAGTATTTT.

This clonotype was counted a few times. V gene TRBV12-3 or TRBV12-4 combines with J gene TRBJ1-1; D unresolved. The V end lost 6 bases, the J end lost 3 bases, and 11 bases lay between the germline ends. The CDR3 runs 13 residues. CDR3 sequence (DNA): TGTGCCAGCAGGCTCGTCGGGGACACTGAAGCTTTCTTT. This sequence encodes CASRLVGDTEAFF.

This clonotype was counted ten times or more. V usage is TRBV28 and J usage is TRBJ2-7; tentative D call: TRBD2 (6 bases). The CDR3 is 16 residues long. The V end lost 5 bases, the J end lost 3 bases, and 20 bases lay between the germline ends. Germline-derived CDR1 and CDR2 are MDHEN and SYDVKM. The CDR3 reads CASSPISVGLFYEQYF. CDR3 sequence (DNA): TGTGCCAGCAGTCCCATATCAGTGGGACTGTTCTACGAGCAGTACTTC.

This clonotype was detected many times. The genes are TRBV5-6 and TRBJ1-5, with D uncertain. There are 16 residues in the CDR3. Germline-derived CDR1 and CDR2 are SGHDT and YYEEEE. V was cut by 1 base and J by 0 bases, with 11 bases left in between. The CDR3 DNA follows: TGTGCCAGCAGCTTGTCTTGGGGTTATAGCAATCAGCCCCAGCATTTT. It translates to CASSLSWGYSNQPQHF.

This clonotype was observed a handful of times. The gene calls are TRBV20-1 and TRBJ1-1, with 9 bases lining up with TRBD1. Germline V gene lookup returns CDR1 DFQATT and CDR2 SNEGSKA (reference sequence). V was clipped by 1 base and J by 8 bases; unmatched bases: 11. The CDR3 has 15 amino acids. CDR3 bases: TGCAGTGCTAGAGGCTACAGGGGGCGAGTCCGCGAAGCTTTCTTT. This sequence encodes CSARGYRGRVREAFF.

Details on this clonotype: A much larger clone lies a single base off, so this may be a read error. The chain joins TRBV5-1 to TRBJ2-3; D uncertain. Between the trimmed V and J ends, which lost 2 bases and 8 bases, there was a span of 12 bases. CDR1 SGHRS and CDR2 YFSETQ come from the germline V gene. CDR3 length: 13 residues. The CDR3 DNA reads TGCGCCAGCAGCTTTTGGGGTCCGGGTACGCAGTATTTT. As protein: CASSFWGPGTQYF.

The chain uses TRBV12-3 or TRBV12-4 and TRBJ1-2, with TRBD1 identical over 11 bases. The junction had 9 bases not matched to a gene; V was cut back by 8 bases and J by 4 bases. The CDR3 extends over 15 amino acids. DNA for the CDR3: TGTGCCAGCTCCGGGACAGGGGGGTTTAGCTATGGCTACACCTTC. Its translation is CASSGTGGFSYGYTF.

This clonotype was seen at least ten times. The gene calls are TRBV29-1 and TRBJ2-4; the D is unclear. The V end was cut by 4 bases, the J end by 0 bases, with 7 bases between. The germline gives CDR1 SQVTM, CDR2 ANQGSEA. CDR3 length: 13 residues. The CDR3 nucleotides are TGCAGCGTTGTGGCCCTAGCCAAAAACATTCAGTACTTC. This codes for CSVVALAKNIQYF.

This clonotype occurred many times. V gene TRBV10-2 combines with J gene TRBJ2-3; 8 positions match TRBD2. There are 16 residues in the CDR3. V lost 4 bases and J lost 0; bases outside the gene matches: 6. Germline V lookup: CDR1 WSHSY, CDR2 SAAADI. The CDR3 DNA sequence: TGCGCCAGCAGTGGTCGGTCGGGGGGGAGCACAGATACGCAGTATTTT. The encoded protein is CASSGRSGGSTDTQYF.

The chain joins TRBV9 to TRBJ2-3; 7 bases align to TRBD2. This CDR3 has 15 amino acids. Trimming at V came to 0 bases and at J to 5 bases, leaving 6 bases not matched to a gene. Germline CDR1 SGDLS, CDR2 YYNGEE. CDR3 sequence: CASSVEWGGGDTQYF. DNA of the CDR3: TGTGCCAGCAGCGTAGAATGGGGGGGGGGAGATACGCAGTATTTT.

The chain uses TRBV7-2 and TRBJ2-3, with 7 bases identical to TRBD1. The CDR3 has 16 residues. V shed 2 bases, J shed 2 bases, and the junction held 7 bases outside the gene matches. Germline V gives CDR1 SGHTA, CDR2 FQGNSA. The CDR3 coding sequence is TGTGCCAGCAGCTTACCGCCGGGACAGCTCACAGATACGCAGTATTTT. Protein sequence: CASSLPPGQLTDTQYF.